This T cell receptor (beta chain) was identified during a study of neurological immune-mediated disorders. Study-level results: A possible signature appeared as one related-CDR3 cluster, in which phylogenetic grouping placed the repertoires of 18 of 34 multiple sclerosis patients.

As for the cDNA, it was generated by 5'RACE with 10-nucleotide random UMIs. A single record per CDR3 protein comes from TCRdb applying MiXCR to the 5' RACE reads. The top ten hold roughly 1.9% of the sample, which has 52,000 or so distinct CDR3 sequences, 3.5% to 4% seen once. This clonotype has a count of ten or more. What it binds is not known. This sequence originates from a middle-aged woman with multiple sclerosis. The sequencing input was CD4+ T cells from blood.

The CDR3 region is CSARGDSTEAFF. DNA for the CDR3: TGCAGTGCTAGGGGGGATTCCACTGAAGCTTTCTTT. V and J are TRBV20-1 and TRBJ1-1; possibly TRBD1 for D (5 bases). The V end lost 3 bases, the J end lost 4 bases, and 9 bases lay between the germline ends. CDR3 length equals 12 residues. Germline CDR1 DFQATT, CDR2 SNEGSKA (reference sequence).